This passage covers 19 T cell receptor beta chains from one sample sequenced in a study of cytomegalovirus exposure and HLA in healthy donors. A multiplex PCR was run with 60 Vbeta primers and 13 Jbeta primers. Clones were read by immunoSEQ multiplex PCR, and TCRdb kept only the in-frame ones, dropping some. The table has under 150,000 clones, over 60% seen once. The specimen was PBMCs. The source of these receptors is a man aged 35 to 55 in good health and CMV-seronegative.

The chain has TRBV7-9 and TRBJ1-1, with D possibly matching TRBD1 (5 bases). The V end lost 4 bases, the J end lost 5 bases, and 8 bases lay between the germline ends. The CDR3 contains 12 residues. Germline lookup yields CDR1 SEHNR and CDR2 FQNEAQ (reference sequence). Written as DNA, the CDR3 is TGTGCCAGCAGCTCACGGGGGACTGAAGCTTTCTTT. Amino acid sequence: CASSSRGTEAFF.

This clone occurred a few times. The CDR3 coding sequence is TGCGCCAGCAGGACTGAACTAGCCGATAGCTACGAGCAGTACTTC. Translating gives CASRTELADSYEQYF. The chain uses TRBV4-1 and TRBJ2-7, with D possibly being TRBD2 (6 bases). CDR3 length: 15 residues. Germline CDR1 is MGHRA and CDR2 is YSYEKL. V dropped 6 bases and J dropped 3 bases, with 18 bases sitting between them.

This clone was detected a few times. The genes are TRBV7-9 and TRBJ2-5; 7 bases line up with TRBD2. The V segment lost 4 bases and the J segment 1 base; nucleotides outside the gene matches: 3. The CDR3 covers 14 residues. Per the germline V gene, CDR1 is SEHNR and CDR2 is FQNEAQ (reference sequence). The CDR3 loop is CASSWLAVQETQYF. The CDR3 coding sequence is TGTGCCAGCAGCTGGCTAGCGGTCCAAGAGACCCAGTACTTC.

The chain carries TRBV6-1 and TRBJ1-5; D may be TRBD1 (6 bases). The V gene's germline CDR1 is MNHNS and CDR2 SASEGT. V was trimmed by 6 bases and J by 7 bases, leaving 16 bases between them. The CDR3 sequence is 14 residues long. CDR3 residues: CASRPEQGRQPQHF. For the CDR3, the DNA is TGTGCCAGCAGACCCGAACAGGGTCGACAGCCCCAGCATTTT.

The chain uses TRBV6-5 and TRBJ2-7; possibly TRBD2 for D (7 bases). The CDR3 is 15 residues long. Germline CDR1 is MNHEY and CDR2 is SVGAGI. Trimming removed 2 bases at V and 2 bases at J, with 13 bases between. DNA of the CDR3: TGTGCCAGCAGTTACGGGGCGGGGGCACCCTACGAGCAGTACTTC. Translation: CASSYGAGAPYEQYF.

This chain uses TRBV15 with TRBJ1-4; 10 positions match TRBD1. Germline-derived CDR1 and CDR2 are LNHNV and YYDKDF (reference sequence). The CDR3 contains 15 residues. The junction had 4 bases not matched to a gene; V was cut back by 9 bases and J by 0 bases. The CDR3 region is CATDRGPTTNEKLFF. In DNA, the CDR3 is TGTGCCACAGACAGGGGGCCGACAACTAATGAAAAACTGTTTTTT.

The chain is built from TRBV5-4 and TRBJ1-2; 7 nucleotides align to TRBD1. CDR1 and CDR2 (germline): SGHNT, YYREEE (reference sequence). The junction had 9 bases not matched to a gene; V was cut back by 4 bases and J by 6 bases. This CDR3 has 14 residues. The CDR3 nucleotides read TGTGCCAGCAGCGCCCCGACAGGGCCCCATGGCTACACCTTC. Protein sequence: CASSAPTGPHGYTF. The full variable domain, completed using reference TRBV5-4 and TRBJ1-2, is ETGVTQSPTHLIKTRGQQVTLRCSSQSGHNTVSWYQQALGQGPQFIFQYYREEENGRGNFPPRFSGLQFPNYSSELNVNALELDDSALYLCASSAPTGPHGYTFGSGTRLTVV.

V usage is TRBV14 and J usage is TRBJ2-3; 7 bases fit TRBD1. Trimming removed 3 bases from V and 4 bases from J; junction bases left unmatched: 10. The CDR3 contains 16 residues. Per the germline V gene, CDR1 is SGHDN and CDR2 is FVKESK. CDR3 DNA sequence: TGTGCCAGCAGCCAGAACAGGGGTTCCCAAGCAGATACGCAGTATTTT. This translates into CASSQNRGSQADTQYF.

The V gene is TRBV28, the J gene TRBJ1-1; TRBD1 is a possible D gene (6 bases). Germline V gives CDR1 MDHEN, CDR2 SYDVKM. V was pared by 5 bases and J by 4 bases, with 17 bases between. CDR3 size: 15 residues. The chain's CDR3 is CASSPAARGGTEAFF. In DNA form, the CDR3 reads TGTGCCAGCAGTCCCGCGGCCAGGGGCGGCACTGAAGCTTTCTTT.

The chain couples TRBV6-5 to TRBJ1-2, with a tentative D call TRBD1 (5 bases). From germline, CDR1 is MNHEY and CDR2 SVGAGI. Between the trimmed V and J ends, which lost 5 bases and 6 bases, there was a span of 16 bases. CDR3 length: 14 amino acids. The CDR3 reads CASSNGWGGNGYTF. CDR3 coding DNA: TGTGCCAGCAGTAACGGTTGGGGGGGAAATGGCTACACCTTC.

This sequence joins TRBV6-5 and TRBJ2-5; 12 bases are a match to TRBD2. Looked up from germline, CDR1 is MNHEY and CDR2 is SVGAGI. Trimming took 10 bases from V and 5 from J; bases not matched to a gene: 11. The CDR3 runs 15 residues. The CDR3 sequence: CATSPQTSGSETQYF. The CDR3 nucleotides are TGTGCCACCTCGCCACAGACTAGCGGGAGTGAGACCCAGTACTTC.

This clone was picked up a small number of times. V is TRBV2 and J is TRBJ1-2; no reliable D call. In germline, CDR1 is SNHLY, CDR2 FYNNEI. V shed 5 bases and J shed 3 bases, with 16 bases lying between them. The CDR3 is 15 amino acids. This CDR3 reads CASSRNRPDHYGYTF. CDR3 DNA sequence: TGTGCCAGCAGTCGGAACAGACCCGATCACTATGGCTACACCTTC.

The CDR3 here is CASSYSRGSGNTIYF. The CDR3 coding sequence is TGTGCCAGCAGTTACTCGAGAGGGTCCGGAAACACCATATATTTT. This chain uses TRBV6-6 with TRBJ1-3; D not certain. The CDR3 has 15 amino acids. CDR1 is MNHNY, CDR2 SVGAGI, per germline (reference sequence). V dropped 0 bases and J dropped 4 bases, with 10 bases sitting between them.

The gene calls are TRBV19 and TRBJ2-5, with 7 bases aligning to TRBD2. The CDR3 covers 14 residues. The germline V gene encodes CDR1 LNHDA and CDR2 SQIVND (reference sequence). After removal of 3 bases from V and 1 base from J, the junction contained 2 bases not matched to a gene. The CDR3, as DNA: TGTGCCAGTAGTATGCGGGGGACCCAAGAGACCCAGTACTTC. Its translation is CASSMRGTQETQYF.

Concerning this clone: The junction departs from germline at one end; a sequencing error may be responsible. V is TRBV7-9 and J is TRBJ2-7; 13 nucleotides match TRBD2. The CDR3 covers 16 residues. Germline CDR1 SEHNR, CDR2 FQNEAQ (reference sequence). The CDR3 DNA reads TGTTCCAGCAGCTCGAGAACTAGCGGGAGGGCCGACGAGCAGTACTTC. The encoded protein is CSSSSRTSGRADEQYF.

The table lists this clone with a count of one. V usage is TRBV4-3 and J usage is TRBJ2-4; 11 bases agree with TRBD1. Germline-derived CDR1 and CDR2 are LGHNA and YSLEER. Trimming cost V 0 bases and J 1 base; bases outside gene matches: 5. The CDR3 is 18 amino acids. The CDR3 protein is CASSQDVGQGVAKNIQYF. The CDR3 DNA follows: TGCGCCAGCAGCCAAGACGTGGGACAGGGGGTTGCCAAAAACATTCAGTACTTC.

This sequence joins TRBV4-1 and TRBJ2-7; TRBD1 is a possible D gene (7 bases). The CDR3 contains 15 residues. Trimming took 1 base from V and 3 from J, leaving 13 bases between them. The germline CDR1 and CDR2 sequences are MGHRA and YSYEKL. The CDR3 DNA follows: TGCGCCAGCAGCCAAGTGGAGGGGGCCAACTACGAGCAGTACTTC. It translates to CASSQVEGANYEQYF.

V usage is TRBV5-4 and J usage is TRBJ2-7; possible D gene TRBD2, 6 bases. V lost 4 bases and J lost 3, with 17 bases in between. Germline CDR1 SGHNT, CDR2 YYREEE (reference sequence). This CDR3 spans 15 amino acids. Here the CDR3 DNA reads TGTGCCAGCAGCGCGGTCGGGAGTACGAACTACGAGCAGTACTTC. Protein product: CASSAVGSTNYEQYF.

This rearrangement joins TRBV30 to TRBJ1-2; D is possibly TRBD1 (6 bases). The CDR3 contains 12 residues. V was shortened by 2 bases and J by 10 bases, with 14 bases between the two germline ends. In germline, CDR1 is GTSNPN, CDR2 SVGIG (reference sequence). CDR3: CAWSLIQGSYTF. Here the CDR3 DNA reads TGTGCCTGGAGTCTCATACAGGGATCCTACACCTTC.